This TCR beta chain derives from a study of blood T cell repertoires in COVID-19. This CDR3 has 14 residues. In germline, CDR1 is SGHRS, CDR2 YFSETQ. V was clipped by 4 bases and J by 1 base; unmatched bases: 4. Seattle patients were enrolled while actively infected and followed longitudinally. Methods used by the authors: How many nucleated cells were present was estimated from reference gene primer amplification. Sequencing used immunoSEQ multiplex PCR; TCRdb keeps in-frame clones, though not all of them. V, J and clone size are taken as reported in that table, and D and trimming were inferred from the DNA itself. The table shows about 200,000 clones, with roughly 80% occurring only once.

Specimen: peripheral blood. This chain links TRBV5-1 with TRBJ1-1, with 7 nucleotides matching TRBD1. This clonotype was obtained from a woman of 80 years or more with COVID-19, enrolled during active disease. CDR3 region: CASSKTGPNTEAFF. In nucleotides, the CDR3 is TGCGCCAGCAGCAAGACAGGGCCGAACACTGAAGCTTTCTTT.